Below, one T cell receptor beta chain is given with its context. Its antigen remains unidentified. Some clones are missing from TCRdb's copy, which holds only in-frame ones; the method was immunoSEQ multiplex PCR. The data contain approximately 82,000 clones, 95% of them singletons. This sample is part of a study of cytomegalovirus exposure and HLA in healthy donors. Study-level information: The 90 to 150 validation repertoires used a platform that matched the one used for the approximately 620 first-cohort repertoires, as a later analysis reported.

Whole-study findings and limits: In vitro testing confirmed three CMV-associated chains as specific for CMV antigens. Rarity marked most TCR sequences, yet some public TCRs occurred in many donors. The study labeled around 160 TCR beta chains cytomegalovirus-associated.

The TCR comes from a woman between 18 and 30 years old in good health and CMV-seronegative. The sequencing sample was made of PBMCs.

The DNA for the CDR3 is TGTGCCAGCAGCTTAGGGAGCGGGGGGGACGAGCAGTACTTC. Translated, it gives CASSLGSGGDEQYF. This rearrangement joins TRBV7-2 to TRBJ2-7; 10 bases fit TRBD2. Germline V gene data show CDR1 as SGHTA and CDR2 as FQGNSA. The CDR3 is made up of 14 amino acids. V dropped 1 base and J dropped 5; count of bases not matched to a gene: 2. Full variable domain (remainder filled in from reference TRBV7-2 and TRBJ2-7): GAGVSQSPSNKVTEKGKDVELRCDPISGHTALYWYRQSLGQGLEFLIYFQGNSAPDKSGLPSDRFSAERTGGSVSTLTIQRTQQEDSAVYLCASSLGSGGDEQYFGPGTRLTVT.